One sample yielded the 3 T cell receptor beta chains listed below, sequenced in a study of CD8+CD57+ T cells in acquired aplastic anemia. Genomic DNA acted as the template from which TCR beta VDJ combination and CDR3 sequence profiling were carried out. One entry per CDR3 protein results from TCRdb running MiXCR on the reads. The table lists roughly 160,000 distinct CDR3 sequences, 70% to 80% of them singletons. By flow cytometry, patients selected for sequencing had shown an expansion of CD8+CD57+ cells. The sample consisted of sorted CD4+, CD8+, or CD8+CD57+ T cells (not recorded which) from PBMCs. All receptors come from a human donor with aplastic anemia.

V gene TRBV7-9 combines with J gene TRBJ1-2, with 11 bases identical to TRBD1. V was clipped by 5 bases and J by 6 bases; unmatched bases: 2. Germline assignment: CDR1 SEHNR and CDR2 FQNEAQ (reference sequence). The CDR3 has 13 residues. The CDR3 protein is CASSADRGHGYTF. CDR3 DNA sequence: TGTGCCAGCAGCGCGGACAGGGGGCATGGCTACACCTTC.

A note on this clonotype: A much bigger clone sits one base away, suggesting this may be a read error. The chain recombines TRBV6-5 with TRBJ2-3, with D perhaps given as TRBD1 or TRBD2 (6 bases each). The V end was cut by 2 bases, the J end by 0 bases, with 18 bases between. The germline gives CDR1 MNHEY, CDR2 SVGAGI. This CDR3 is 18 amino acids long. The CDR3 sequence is CASSYGQTRGGSTDTQYF. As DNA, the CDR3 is TGTGCCAGCAGTTACGGTCAGACTAGAGGGGGGAGCACAGATACGCAGTATTTT.

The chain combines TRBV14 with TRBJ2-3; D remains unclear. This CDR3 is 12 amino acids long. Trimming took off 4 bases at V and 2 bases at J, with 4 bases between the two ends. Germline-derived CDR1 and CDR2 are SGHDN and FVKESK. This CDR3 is CASSLFTDTQYF. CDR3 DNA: TGTGCCAGCAGCCTATTCACAGATACGCAGTATTTT.